The next 7 T cell receptor beta chains were all read from a single sample in a study of T cells in Graves' hyperthyroidism and ophthalmopathy. Researchers amplified the TCR beta CDR3 regions from RNA transcripts. HTBI primers were the set used in a first-round RT-PCR of the TCR CDR3. TCRdb reprocessed the multiplex PCR reads via MiXCR and lists one record per CDR3 protein. The table records about 640,000 distinct CDR3 sequences, approximately 14% of them present only once. Sequenced sample: blood. The receptors originated from a woman between 45 and 60 years old with Graves' ophthalmopathy.

The sample holds many counts of this clonotype. The chain employs TRBV28 and TRBJ2-1, with TRBD2 identical over 14 bases. The CDR3 is made up of 17 amino acids. The junction had 12 bases not matched to a gene; V was cut back by 5 bases and J by 9 bases. The V gene's germline CDR1 is MDHEN and CDR2 SYDVKM. The CDR3 region has the DNA TGTGCCAGCAGTCCGCGGGGGGGACTAGCGGGAGTTTCTGAGCAGTTCTTC. As protein: CASSPRGGLAGVSEQFF.

There are many counts of this clonotype. The CDR3 bases are TGTGCCAGCAGCTTAGCCACTAGCGGGAGGTACGAGCAGTACTTC. Amino acids: CASSLATSGRYEQYF. This chain joins TRBV11-2 and TRBJ2-7; 12 nucleotides align to TRBD2. The germline gives CDR1 SGHAT, CDR2 FQNNGV. This CDR3 has 15 residues. With 1 base clipped from V and 4 bases from J, the junction kept 2 bases outside the gene matches.

The rearrangement links TRBV20-1 to TRBJ2-1; TRBD2 aligns across 9 bases. The CDR3 has 14 amino acids. The trim removed 3 bases at V and 9 bases at J, leaving 9 bases unmatched. Germline V gene sequence: CDR1 DFQATT, CDR2 SNEGSKA (reference sequence). This CDR3 reads CSARGGRVIFEQFF. The CDR3 DNA sequence: TGCAGTGCTAGGGGCGGGAGGGTTATATTTGAGCAGTTCTTC.

The gene calls are TRBV20-1 and TRBJ2-3; 9 bases match TRBD2. Germline values: CDR1 DFQATT, CDR2 SNEGSKA (reference sequence). The CDR3 loop spans 15 amino acids. V lost 3 bases to trimming and J lost 4 bases; unmatched junction nucleotides: 8. The CDR3 sequence: CSASKRSSGADTQYF. Here the CDR3 DNA reads TGCAGTGCTAGTAAGAGGTCTAGCGGGGCAGATACGCAGTATTTT.

The chain is built from TRBV6-2 or TRBV6-3 and TRBJ2-1, with TRBD2 identical over 13 bases. Losses at the gene ends were 6 bases for V and 8 bases for J; bases not matched to a gene: 7. From germline, CDR1 is MNHEY and CDR2 SVGEGT. The CDR3 extends over 15 amino acids. CDR3 DNA sequence: TGTGCCAGCAGGCTACTAGCGGGAGGGCCCGATGAGCAGTTCTTC. Residues: CASRLLAGGPDEQFF.

This clonotype has more than one count but fewer than ten. V usage is TRBV9 and J usage is TRBJ2-3, with D maybe TRBD2 (5 bases). The length of the CDR3 is 14 residues. With 0 bases removed from V and 8 bases from J, the gap between germline ends came to 13 bases. Germline lookup yields CDR1 SGDLS and CDR2 YYNGEE. The chain's CDR3 is CASSVDRNEGTQYF. The CDR3 coding sequence is TGTGCCAGCAGCGTAGATCGGAACGAGGGTACGCAGTATTTT.

Ten or more counts support this clonotype. This sequence joins TRBV7-8 and TRBJ2-1, with 8 bases matching TRBD2. The CDR3 spans 17 residues. V lost 4 bases, J lost 4 bases, and 12 bases stayed unmatched. Germline CDR1 SGHVS, CDR2 FQNEAQ. The chain's CDR3 is CASSSRASGLDYNEQFF. CDR3 DNA: TGTGCCAGCAGCTCCCGGGCTAGCGGGTTAGATTACAATGAGCAGTTCTTC.